Detailed here is one T cell receptor beta chain. Its antigen remains unknown. cDNA reverse transcribed from extracted RNA served as the sequencing template. Produced via immunoSEQ multiplex PCR; TCRdb's table is partial and in-frame only. In the table there are 90,000 to 120,000 clones, about 83% of which are singletons. This CDR3 has 17 residues. Trimming removed 1 base at V and 3 bases at J, with 13 bases between. Germline V gene sequence: CDR1 LNHNV, CDR2 YYDKDF (reference sequence). As to treatment: oral pan-JAK inhibitor, 5-10 mg twice daily. The sample comes from a study of CD8+ T cells in alopecia areata. The overall study: Affected scalp percentage determined the severity score of treated patients.

Study-level results: Given one nonresponder, whether baseline CD8+ expansion relates to response remains uncertain.

This clonotype was obtained from a human donor with alopecia areata. Sequenced here: CD8+ T cells sorted from blood, sampled at week 24, from a patient treated with tofacitinib. This chain uses TRBV15 with TRBJ2-6; TRBD1 might be the D (5 bases). The CDR3 DNA reads TGTGCCACCAGCAGAGCGTCCAGGGTGAATGGGGCCAACGTCCTGACTTTC. It is translated as CATSRASRVNGANVLTF.